This T cell receptor beta chain was retrieved from a study of read filtering for tumor transcriptome and immune sequencing (dated by TCRdb to between 2020 and 2021). A note on the overall study: The cohort consisted of around 18 male and some 13 female patients, with a mean age of around 66 years and an age range of about 47 to 90. By revised international staging, roughly 8 patients were R-ISS I, around 15 were R-ISS II and over five were R-ISS III. Whole-transcriptome libraries were prepared with the TruSeq RNA Access Library Prep Kit after DNase treatment. Per sample, about 4.05 to 11 million TCR-region mapped reads were obtained with IR-seq, compared with only roughly 85 to 1273 with RNA-seq. TCR repertoires obtained by targeted immune repertoire sequencing and by bulk whole-transcriptome sequencing performed on the same bone marrow samples were compared. A main aim was a read-filtering strategy for immune repertoire data, specifically whether clonotypes supported by a single read should be removed.

TCR libraries were built from 400 ng RNA with the Immunoverse kit, using molecular barcoded adaptors covering alpha/delta and beta/gamma chains. TCR library preparation was performed with the same RNA that was used for transcriptome sequencing. TCR libraries were sequenced on an Illumina HiSeq 4000 with 2 x 150 cycles. Regarding the original processing steps: With MiXCR, TCR reads were aligned to human V, D, J and C references and assembled into CDR3 clonotypes, with quality filtering and error correction included. The tcR package in R was used for analysis of clonotype counts and gene usage diversity. Raw mapping reads were checked after the RNA-seq reads had been mapped by STAR aligner version 2.5.3a onto the human GRCh37 genome. To test how sequencing depth affects detected clonotypes, IR-seq fastq files were randomly downsampled with Seqtk 1.3. The public reads were quality trimmed at Q25 with fastp and then assembled into clones with MiXCR by TCRdb, keeping productive beta chains. Identical CDR3 proteins give one entry, which carries the most common genes and DNA. TCRdb's processing, not the study's, gives the V and J calls here. Present in this sample are some 130,000 distinct CDR3 sequences, about 13% of which were seen just once. In total, the top ten clones hold just under 8.5% of the sample.

Comment on this clonotype: It has no known antigen specificity. Base qualities are not at hand, and no much larger clone is one base apart.

Each patient had bone marrow sampled at the time of active disease. Bone marrow mononuclear cells were isolated by Ficoll-Hypaque density gradient centrifugation. Myeloma plasma cells were removed and CD138-negative cells were obtained by negative selection following labeling with CD138 magnetic microbeads on a MACS separator. Flow cytometry with CD138 antibodies on an Attune NxT was used to check how pure the isolated cells were. TRIzol reagent was used to extract total RNA, which was then quantified with a NanoDrop spectrophotometer. Paired RNA-seq and IR-seq were performed on the CD138-negative bone marrow sample of each patient. Overall results and qualifications from the work: Removing single-read clonotypes increased the correlation between IR-seq and RNA-seq shared clonotype proportions. Rather than purified T cells, the sorted CD138-negative fraction was a mixed bone marrow immune population. Compared with RNA-seq, IR-seq captured clonotypes at much greater depth and more reliably, and a smaller IR-seq throughput was enough to identify most of the shared clonotypes. In IR-seq, single-read clonotypes were approximately 80% of clonotypes but 3% to 4.5% of total reads; in RNA-seq they were 70% to 75% of clonotypes and 44.6% of reads.

Trimming removed 0 bases from V and 5 bases from J, leaving 4 bases between the germline ends. Taken from cysteine to phenylalanine, the CDR3 has 12 residues. CDR3 DNA only is kept here, 36 bases in frame from base 1. The germline V gene (reference sequence) supplies CDR1 LGHDT and CDR2 YNNKEL. Sequences were obtained from a population of CD138-negative cells sorted from bone marrow. Reading the label with the study, this specimen's cell subset or site is: bone marrow mononuclear cells depleted of CD138+ plasma/myeloma cells by negative magnetic selection. The chain is encoded by TRBV3-1 joined to TRBJ2-5, with the D gene too uncertain to name. The sequence was obtained from a donor aged 40 or older with multiple myeloma. The nucleotide sequence reads as follows: TGTGCCAGCAGCCAAGATTACGAGACCCAGTACTTC. Its protein is CASSQDYETQYF.